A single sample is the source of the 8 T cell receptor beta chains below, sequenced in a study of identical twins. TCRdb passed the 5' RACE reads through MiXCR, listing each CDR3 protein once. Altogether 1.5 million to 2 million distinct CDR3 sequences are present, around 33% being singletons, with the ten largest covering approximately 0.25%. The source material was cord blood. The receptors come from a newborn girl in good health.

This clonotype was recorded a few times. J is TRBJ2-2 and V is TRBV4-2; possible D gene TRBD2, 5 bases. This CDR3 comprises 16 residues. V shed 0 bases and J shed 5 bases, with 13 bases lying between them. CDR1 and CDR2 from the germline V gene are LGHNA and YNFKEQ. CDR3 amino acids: CASSQEARVLTGELFF. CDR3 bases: TGTGCCAGCAGCCAAGAAGCGAGGGTCCTTACCGGGGAGCTGTTTTTT.

The CDR3 sequence is CASSPRRNGGTHNEQFF. CDR3 DNA: TGTGCCAGCAGCCCCAGACGTAACGGGGGGACCCACAATGAGCAGTTCTTC. The chain recombines TRBV11-2 with TRBJ2-1; 7 bases line up with TRBD2. V dropped 5 bases and J dropped 5; count of bases not matched to a gene: 15. The germline gives CDR1 SGHAT, CDR2 FQNNGV. The CDR3 spans 17 residues. The full variable domain, in which reference TRBV11-2 and TRBJ2-1 provide the parts outside the CDR3, is EAGVAQSPRYKIIEKRQSVAFWCNPISGHATLYWYQQILGQGPKLLIQFQNNGVVDDSQLPKDRFSAERLKGVDSTLKIQPAKLEDSAVYLCASSPRRNGGTHNEQFFGPGTRLTVL.

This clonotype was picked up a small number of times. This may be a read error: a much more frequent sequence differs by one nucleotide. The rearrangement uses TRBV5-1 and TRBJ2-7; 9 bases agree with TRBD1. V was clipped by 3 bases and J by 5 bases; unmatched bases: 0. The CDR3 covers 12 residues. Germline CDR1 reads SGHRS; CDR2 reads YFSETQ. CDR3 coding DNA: TGCGCCAGCAGCTGGGACAGGGACGAGCAGTACTTC. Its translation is CASSWDRDEQYF.

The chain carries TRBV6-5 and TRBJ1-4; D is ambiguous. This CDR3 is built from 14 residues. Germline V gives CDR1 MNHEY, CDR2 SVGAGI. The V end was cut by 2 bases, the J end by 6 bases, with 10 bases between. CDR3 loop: CASSYDPTDEKLFF. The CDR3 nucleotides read TGTGCCAGCAGTTACGACCCTACGGATGAAAAACTGTTTTTT.

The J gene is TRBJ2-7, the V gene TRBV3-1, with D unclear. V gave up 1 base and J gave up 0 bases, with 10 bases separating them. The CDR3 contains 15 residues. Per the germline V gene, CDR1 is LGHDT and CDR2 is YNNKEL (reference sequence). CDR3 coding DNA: TGTGCCAGCAGCCAAGGCCAGGTCAGCTCCTACGAGCAGTACTTC. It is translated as CASSQGQVSSYEQYF.

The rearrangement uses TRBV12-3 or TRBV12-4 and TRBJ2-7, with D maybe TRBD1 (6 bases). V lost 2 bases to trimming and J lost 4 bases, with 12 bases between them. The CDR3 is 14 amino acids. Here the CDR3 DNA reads TGTGCCAGCAGTTTAATGGGGGCGCGGTACGAGCAGTACTTC. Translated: CASSLMGARYEQYF.

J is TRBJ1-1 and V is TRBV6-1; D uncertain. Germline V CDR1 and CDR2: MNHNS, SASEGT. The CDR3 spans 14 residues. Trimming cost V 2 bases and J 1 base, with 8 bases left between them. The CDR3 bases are TGTGCCAGCAGTGAAATTACAAGGAACACTGAAGCTTTCTTT. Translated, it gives CASSEITRNTEAFF.

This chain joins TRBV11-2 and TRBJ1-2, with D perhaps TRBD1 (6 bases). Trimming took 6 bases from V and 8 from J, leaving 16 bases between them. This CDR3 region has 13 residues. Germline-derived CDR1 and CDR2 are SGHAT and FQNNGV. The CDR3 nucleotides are TGTGCCAGCAGACGGGACACCAGTCTGGGCTACACCTTC. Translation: CASRRDTSLGYTF.